Presented here are 15 T cell receptor beta chains from one specimen sequenced in a study of blood T cell repertoires in COVID-19. Assay used: immunoSEQ multiplex PCR; TCRdb lists only in-frame clones, some missing. The sample lists some 54,000 clones, about nine tenths occurring once. Sequenced input: peripheral blood. The receptors originated from a man at least 80 years old with active or convalescent COVID-19.

The count of this clone is one. The chain employs TRBV6-6 and TRBJ1-2; D is uncertain. The CDR3 has 13 residues. V was cut by 7 bases and J by 3 bases, with 12 bases left in between. Germline-derived CDR1 and CDR2 are MNHNY and SVGAGI (reference sequence). CDR3 nucleotides: TGTGCCAGCACCGCGACGGCGGACTATGGCTACACCTTC. As protein: CASTATADYGYTF.

The V call is TRBV28, the J call TRBJ2-1; 8 nucleotides line up with TRBD1. The germline V gene has CDR1 MDHEN and CDR2 SYDVKM. J was trimmed by 5 bases and V by 3 bases; bases with no gene match: 6. This CDR3 region has 15 residues. The CDR3 here is CASSFQGASNNEQFF. DNA for the CDR3: TGTGCCAGCAGTTTCCAGGGGGCTTCGAACAATGAGCAGTTCTTC.

The V and J genes are TRBV30 and TRBJ2-7; D may be TRBD2 (6 bases). Germline CDR1 GTSNPN, CDR2 SVGIG (reference sequence). The CDR3 sequence is 12 residues long. V was trimmed by 8 bases and J by 6 bases, leaving 17 bases between them. The CDR3 nucleotides read TGTGCCCTCTTGGAGGGGCGGGCCGAGCAGTACTTC. Translated: CALLEGRAEQYF.

The chain links TRBV18 to TRBJ2-7, with a weak D call TRBD2 (7 bases). Trimming cost V 0 bases and J 2 bases, with 11 bases left between them. This CDR3 spans 15 amino acids. CDR1 and CDR2 (germline): KGHSH, LQKENI. The chain's CDR3 is CASSPPRGGTYEQYF. The CDR3 region has the DNA TGTGCCAGCTCACCACCTAGGGGGGGAACCTACGAGCAGTACTTC.

The gene calls are TRBV25-1 and TRBJ2-3, with D unclear. V was trimmed by 3 bases and J by 4 bases, leaving 20 bases between them. This CDR3 is 17 amino acids long. Germline V gives CDR1 MGHDK, CDR2 SYGVNS. The CDR3 loop reads CASSDPLGLTTADTQYF. In nucleotides, the CDR3 is TGTGCCAGCAGTGACCCCCTGGGCCTAACCACGGCAGATACGCAGTATTTT.

This clone was seen a single time. The gene calls are TRBV19 and TRBJ1-1; 8 bases fit TRBD1. The germline gives CDR1 LNHDA, CDR2 SQIVND (reference sequence). The CDR3 length is 14 residues. V trimming: 7 bases; J trimming: 1 base; junction bases outside the gene matches: 5. CDR3 nucleotide sequence: TGTGCCAGTAAATTCACAGGGGGGAACACTGAAGCTTTCTTT. This gives the protein CASKFTGGNTEAFF.

This clone has a handful of counts. The chain couples TRBV5-4 to TRBJ2-3; D remains unclear. This CDR3 comprises 14 residues. Per germline, CDR1 SGHNT and CDR2 YYREEE (reference sequence). V was cut by 4 bases and J by 2 bases, with 11 bases left in between. In DNA, the CDR3 is TGTGCCAGCAGCACCCCCCTAGTCACAGATACGCAGTATTTT. Translation gives CASSTPLVTDTQYF.

The V call is TRBV11-2, the J call TRBJ2-7; maybe TRBD2 (6 bases). This CDR3 has 17 amino acids. The V and J ends lost 5 bases and 2 bases respectively, with 22 bases between them. Germline loops: CDR1 SGHAT, CDR2 FQNNGV. The CDR3 protein is CASSRTAWASEPYEQYF. The CDR3 DNA is TGTGCCAGCAGCCGGACCGCGTGGGCTAGCGAGCCCTACGAGCAGTACTTC.

This sequence joins TRBV9 and TRBJ1-1; 7 nucleotides line up with TRBD1. The CDR3 spans 13 residues. Germline loops: CDR1 SGDLS, CDR2 YYNGEE. With 4 bases clipped from V and 11 bases from J, the junction kept 11 bases outside the gene matches. The DNA of the CDR3 is TGTGCCAGCAGCACACAGGGGTTTGGTTCTGCTTTCTTT. This translates into CASSTQGFGSAFF.

The count of this clone is one. The J gene is TRBJ2-7, the V gene TRBV5-1; 10 bases map to TRBD2. The CDR3 runs to 16 residues. V shed 3 bases, J shed 7 bases, and the junction held 13 bases outside the gene matches. CDR1 and CDR2 from the germline V gene are SGHRS and YFSETQ. In nucleotides, the CDR3 is TGCGCCAGCAGCTCGGGTGGTCTAGCGGGAGACGGGGAGCAGTACTTC. This sequence encodes CASSSGGLAGDGEQYF.

This clone came up a few times. The chain joins TRBV7-2 to TRBJ2-5; no clear D gene. The CDR3 loop spans 13 amino acids. Germline lookup yields CDR1 SGHTA and CDR2 FQGNSA. V was trimmed by 4 bases and J by 2 bases, leaving 8 bases between them. The CDR3 region is CASSSVLQETQYF. CDR3 DNA: TGTGCCAGCAGCTCCGTCCTGCAAGAGACCCAGTACTTC.

CDR3 in amino acids: CASSLASVGGTGELFF. The CDR3 DNA reads TGTGCCAGCAGCTTAGCTTCGGTGGGGGGCACCGGGGAGCTGTTTTTT. V usage is TRBV11-1 and J usage is TRBJ2-2; maybe TRBD2 (6 bases). Germline V lookup: CDR1 SGHAT, CDR2 FQDESV (reference sequence). V lost 0 bases and J lost 4, with 12 bases in between. The length of the CDR3 is 16 residues.

This rearrangement joins TRBV16 to TRBJ1-5; 8 bases line up with TRBD1. The CDR3 spans 16 residues. Germline CDR1 and CDR2: KGHSY and FQNENV. The J segment lost 2 bases and the V segment lost 2 bases, leaving 5 bases of the junction unmatched. The DNA for the CDR3 is TGTGCCAGCAGCCAACCTAAGACAGGGGGCAATCAGCCCCAGCATTTT. Translated: CASSQPKTGGNQPQHF.

This rearrangement joins TRBV6-5 to TRBJ2-7; 9 positions agree with TRBD1. Per germline, CDR1 MNHEY and CDR2 SVGAGI. The CDR3 is 16 amino acids. The V and J ends lost 0 bases and 4 bases, in that order; junction bases with no gene match: 7. Here the CDR3 DNA reads TGTGCCAGCAGTTACTCAGTAGGGGACAGGGATTACGAGCAGTACTTC. It is translated as CASSYSVGDRDYEQYF.

This clone was found a few times. The chain is built from TRBV27 and TRBJ2-7; the D gene is possibly TRBD2 (7 bases). V shed 7 bases and J shed 3 bases, with 19 bases lying between them. The CDR3 consists of 15 residues. Germline V gives CDR1 MNHEY, CDR2 SMNVEV (reference sequence). CDR3 amino acids: CASMRGPSAYYEQYF. In DNA, the CDR3 is TGTGCCAGCATGCGGGGGCCTAGCGCATACTACGAGCAGTACTTC.